This is a list of T cell receptor beta chains from one sample in a study of OX40 agonist ivuxolimab in advanced cancers. Measured with immunoSEQ multiplex PCR; TCRdb has only the in-frame clones, and not every one. This sample has 80,000 or so clones, with roughly 80% found just once. Sequencing was performed on CD4+ or CD8+ T cells sorted from blood, taken in a trial of the OX40 agonist ivuxolimab. The source of these receptors is an adult with an advanced solid tumor such as melanoma, head and neck, liver or kidney cancer. Each CDR3 is given with its conserved first and last residue. Each record gives: V gene, CDR3 length, D gene, clone size, J gene, CDR3 protein, CDR3 DNA. A D gene is named only where the DNA matches it firmly. The size field is filled for only some rows; it gives once, few, many or a size class.

V gene: TRBV9
CDR3 length: 15
D gene: TRBD1
clone size: NA
J gene: TRBJ1-1
CDR3 protein: CASSLTGTRKTEAFF
CDR3 DNA: TGTGCCAGCAGCTTGACAGGGACAAGGAAAACTGAAGCTTTCTTT

V gene: TRBV29-1
CDR3 length: 14
D gene: NA
clone size: NA
J gene: TRBJ2-6
CDR3 protein: CSVDQGSGANVLTF
CDR3 DNA: TGCAGCGTTGATCAGGGCTCTGGGGCCAACGTCCTGACTTTC

V gene: TRBV18
CDR3 length: 15
D gene: TRBD1
clone size: NA
J gene: TRBJ1-1
CDR3 protein: CASSQGAEGGTEAFF
CDR3 DNA: TGTGCCAGCTCACAGGGGGCCGAAGGGGGCACTGAAGCTTTCTTT

V gene: TRBV28
CDR3 length: 18
D gene: TRBD1
clone size: once
J gene: TRBJ2-7
CDR3 protein: CARKRPGQECSINYEQYF
CDR3 DNA: TGTGCCAGAAAGAGACCGGGACAGGAATGTTCTATCAACTACGAGCAGTACTTC

V gene: TRBV10-3
CDR3 length: 14
D gene: TRBD1
clone size: NA
J gene: TRBJ1-4
CDR3 protein: CATRRGQANEKLFF
CDR3 DNA: TGTGCCACCCGCAGGGGGCAGGCTAATGAAAAACTGTTTTTT

V gene: TRBV6-1
CDR3 length: 13
D gene: TRBD1
clone size: NA
J gene: TRBJ1-2
CDR3 protein: CASSEADRAGYTF
CDR3 DNA: TGTGCCAGCAGTGAAGCGGACAGGGCGGGCTACACCTTC

V gene: TRBV28
CDR3 length: 15
D gene: TRBD2
clone size: NA
J gene: TRBJ2-1
CDR3 protein: CASSLALAGGYEQFF
CDR3 DNA: TGTGCCAGCAGTTTAGCTCTAGCGGGAGGGTATGAGCAGTTCTTC

V gene: TRBV7-2
CDR3 length: 16
D gene: TRBD2
clone size: few
J gene: TRBJ2-1
CDR3 protein: CASSPTAGGSFGEQFF
CDR3 DNA: TGTGCCAGCAGCCCCACGGCGGGGGGATCGTTCGGGGAGCAGTTCTTC

V gene: TRBV7-9
CDR3 length: 13
D gene: NA
clone size: NA
J gene: TRBJ2-1
CDR3 protein: CASSSPGGNEQFF
CDR3 DNA: TGTGCCAGCAGCTCTCCCGGGGGCAATGAGCAGTTCTTC

V gene: TRBV9
CDR3 length: 15
D gene: NA
clone size: NA
J gene: TRBJ2-3
CDR3 protein: CASSPWDQGTDTQYF
CDR3 DNA: TGTGCCAGCAGCCCTTGGGACCAAGGAACAGATACGCAGTATTTT

V gene: TRBV7-2
CDR3 length: 15
D gene: TRBD2
clone size: once
J gene: TRBJ2-7
CDR3 protein: CASSPGLAGAYEQYF
CDR3 DNA: TGTGCCAGCAGCCCCGGACTAGCGGGAGCTTACGAGCAGTACTTC

V gene: TRBV5-8
CDR3 length: 10
D gene: NA
clone size: NA
J gene: TRBJ1-1
CDR3 protein: CASSLLEAFF
CDR3 DNA: TGTGCCAGCAGCCTTCTTGAAGCTTTCTTT

V gene: TRBV10-3
CDR3 length: 16
D gene: TRBD2
clone size: NA
J gene: TRBJ2-5
CDR3 protein: CAISDVGRRVQETQYF
CDR3 DNA: TGTGCCATCAGTGACGTCGGGAGGAGGGTCCAAGAGACCCAGTACTTC

V gene: TRBV18
CDR3 length: 16
D gene: NA
clone size: NA
J gene: TRBJ2-5
CDR3 protein: CASSPQLTGGQETQYF
CDR3 DNA: TGTGCCAGCTCACCCCAACTGACAGGCGGACAAGAGACCCAGTACTTC

V gene: TRBV27
CDR3 length: 13
D gene: NA
clone size: NA
J gene: TRBJ1-2
CDR3 protein: CASSFRNGYGYTF
CDR3 DNA: TGTGCCAGCAGTTTCCGGAATGGCTATGGCTACACCTTC

V gene: TRBV6-6
CDR3 length: 14
D gene: NA
clone size: NA
J gene: TRBJ2-7
CDR3 protein: CASSYSLAMFEQYF
CDR3 DNA: TGTGCCAGCAGTTACTCGCTAGCGATGTTCGAGCAGTACTTC

V gene: TRBV28
CDR3 length: 15
D gene: TRBD1
clone size: NA
J gene: TRBJ1-6
CDR3 protein: CASLVQQGADSPLHF
CDR3 DNA: TGTGCCAGCCTCGTCCAACAGGGGGCTGATTCACCCCTCCACTTT

V gene: TRBV7-6
CDR3 length: 15
D gene: NA
clone size: NA
J gene: TRBJ1-1
CDR3 protein: CASSSSGQGSTEAFF
CDR3 DNA: TGTGCCAGCAGCTCGTCGGGGCAGGGAAGCACTGAAGCTTTCTTT

V gene: TRBV14
CDR3 length: 13
D gene: NA
clone size: NA
J gene: TRBJ1-5
CDR3 protein: CASSGRTGTPQHF
CDR3 DNA: TGTGCCAGCAGCGGCCGGACCGGGACGCCCCAGCATTTT

V gene: TRBV27
CDR3 length: 15
D gene: NA
clone size: NA
J gene: TRBJ2-3
CDR3 protein: CASSLGAQSTDTQYF
CDR3 DNA: TGTGCCAGCAGTTTAGGGGCCCAAAGCACAGATACGCAGTATTTT

V gene: TRBV19
CDR3 length: 13
D gene: NA
clone size: NA
J gene: TRBJ2-1
CDR3 protein: CASSNARDNEQFF
CDR3 DNA: TGTGCCAGTAGTAACGCTCGGGACAATGAGCAGTTCTTC

V gene: TRBV2
CDR3 length: 13
D gene: TRBD1
clone size: NA
J gene: TRBJ1-1
CDR3 protein: CASTQQGATEAFF
CDR3 DNA: TGTGCCAGCACGCAGCAGGGGGCAACTGAAGCTTTCTTT

V gene: TRBV14
CDR3 length: 14
D gene: NA
clone size: few
J gene: TRBJ1-1
CDR3 protein: CASSPGRGHTEAFF
CDR3 DNA: TGTGCCAGCAGCCCGGGTAGGGGTCACACTGAAGCTTTCTTT

V gene: TRBV5-1
CDR3 length: 15
D gene: NA
clone size: NA
J gene: TRBJ1-1
CDR3 protein: CASSLGGTTNTEAFF
CDR3 DNA: TGCGCCAGCAGCTTGGGGGGGACAACGAACACTGAAGCTTTCTTT

V gene: TRBV10-3
CDR3 length: 17
D gene: TRBD2
clone size: NA
J gene: TRBJ2-1
CDR3 protein: CAIARLAGIGSYNEQFF
CDR3 DNA: TGTGCCATCGCTCGGCTAGCGGGAATCGGCTCCTACAATGAGCAGTTCTTC

V gene: TRBV6-6
CDR3 length: 14
D gene: NA
clone size: NA
J gene: TRBJ2-3
CDR3 protein: CASRGQGSTDTQYF
CDR3 DNA: TGTGCCAGCAGGGGGCAGGGGAGCACAGATACGCAGTATTTT

V gene: TRBV19
CDR3 length: 14
D gene: NA
clone size: few
J gene: TRBJ2-5
CDR3 protein: CASSMNREGRTQYF
CDR3 DNA: TGTGCCAGTAGTATGAACAGGGAGGGAAGGACCCAGTACTTC

V gene: TRBV15
CDR3 length: 12
D gene: NA
clone size: NA
J gene: TRBJ1-5
CDR3 protein: CATSRDNQAQHF
CDR3 DNA: TGTGCCACCAGCAGAGATAATCAGGCCCAGCATTTT

V gene: TRBV7-2
CDR3 length: 16
D gene: NA
clone size: NA
J gene: TRBJ2-3
CDR3 protein: CASSPARPGGTDTQYF
CDR3 DNA: TGTGCCAGCAGCCCCGCCCGTCCCGGTGGTACAGATACGCAGTATTTT

V gene: TRBV7-8
CDR3 length: 17
D gene: TRBD1
clone size: NA
J gene: TRBJ1-4
CDR3 protein: CASSIGQGTILFEKLFF
CDR3 DNA: TGTGCCAGCAGCATCGGACAGGGGACAATTCTCTTCGAAAAACTGTTTTTT

V gene: TRBV29-1
CDR3 length: 11
D gene: NA
clone size: NA
J gene: TRBJ2-5
CDR3 protein: CSVGTGWGQYF
CDR3 DNA: TGCAGCGTTGGTACGGGTTGGGGGCAGTACTTC

V gene: TRBV29-1
CDR3 length: 13
D gene: NA
clone size: NA
J gene: TRBJ2-5
CDR3 protein: CSVLRGTQETQYF
CDR3 DNA: TGCAGCGTTTTAAGGGGGACCCAAGAGACCCAGTACTTC

V gene: TRBV6-6
CDR3 length: 12
D gene: NA
clone size: NA
J gene: TRBJ1-1
CDR3 protein: CASSYRGAEAFF
CDR3 DNA: TGTGCCAGCAGTTACCGGGGGGCTGAAGCTTTCTTT

V gene: TRBV18
CDR3 length: 15
D gene: NA
clone size: once
J gene: TRBJ2-6
CDR3 protein: CASSLGGAGANVLTF
CDR3 DNA: TGTGCCAGCTCACTCGGGGGCGCTGGGGCCAACGTCCTGACTTTC

V gene: TRBV5-4
CDR3 length: 15
D gene: TRBD2
clone size: NA
J gene: TRBJ2-7
CDR3 protein: CASSLAGGDHYEQYF
CDR3 DNA: TGTGCCAGCAGCTTGGCGGGAGGGGACCATTACGAGCAGTACTTC

V gene: TRBV11-3
CDR3 length: 16
D gene: NA
clone size: NA
J gene: TRBJ2-1
CDR3 protein: CASSLGIGTGRNEQFF
CDR3 DNA: TGTGCCAGCAGCTTAGGTATCGGGACTGGGCGCAATGAGCAGTTCTTC

V gene: TRBV7-9
CDR3 length: 14
D gene: NA
clone size: NA
J gene: TRBJ2-3
CDR3 protein: CASSLNGAADTQYF
CDR3 DNA: TGTGCCAGCAGCTTAAACGGGGCTGCAGATACGCAGTATTTT

V gene: TRBV5-4
CDR3 length: 16
D gene: TRBD2
clone size: NA
J gene: TRBJ2-1
CDR3 protein: CASSLGTSGGLGEQFF
CDR3 DNA: TGTGCCAGCAGCCTCGGGACTAGCGGGGGGTTAGGGGAGCAGTTCTTC

V gene: TRBV18
CDR3 length: 18
D gene: TRBD1
clone size: NA
J gene: TRBJ1-4
CDR3 protein: CASSRTGTAWGANEKLFF
CDR3 DNA: TGTGCCAGCTCACGAACCGGGACAGCGTGGGGTGCTAATGAAAAACTGTTTTTT

V gene: TRBV30
CDR3 length: 16
D gene: NA
clone size: NA
J gene: TRBJ2-7
CDR3 protein: CAWSVLGGATANEQYF
CDR3 DNA: TGTGCCTGGAGTGTACTTGGAGGGGCCACGGCGAACGAGCAGTACTTC

V gene: TRBV6-5
CDR3 length: 14
D gene: TRBD1
clone size: NA
J gene: TRBJ2-1
CDR3 protein: CASSYGTDDNEQFF
CDR3 DNA: TGTGCCAGCAGTTACGGGACAGATGACAATGAGCAGTTCTTC

V gene: TRBV15
CDR3 length: 13
D gene: NA
clone size: NA
J gene: TRBJ2-2
CDR3 protein: CATSRARTGELFF
CDR3 DNA: TGTGCCACCAGCAGAGCTCGCACCGGGGAGCTGTTTTTT

V gene: TRBV4-1
CDR3 length: 15
D gene: NA
clone size: NA
J gene: TRBJ1-1
CDR3 protein: CASSLGLGRGTEAFF
CDR3 DNA: TGCGCCAGCAGCCTGGGACTGGGCCGTGGGACTGAAGCTTTCTTT

V gene: TRBV11-2
CDR3 length: 14
D gene: NA
clone size: NA
J gene: TRBJ1-2
CDR3 protein: CASSLAQGSYGYTF
CDR3 DNA: TGTGCCAGCAGCTTAGCGCAGGGGAGCTATGGCTACACCTTC

V gene: TRBV27
CDR3 length: 13
D gene: NA
clone size: NA
J gene: TRBJ2-2
CDR3 protein: CASIGANTGELFF
CDR3 DNA: TGTGCCAGCATAGGAGCGAACACCGGGGAGCTGTTTTTT

V gene: TRBV6-5
CDR3 length: 14
D gene: NA
clone size: NA
J gene: TRBJ2-7
CDR3 protein: CASKEVPDSYEQYF
CDR3 DNA: TGTGCCAGCAAAGAGGTGCCAGACTCCTACGAGCAGTACTTC

V gene: TRBV5-1
CDR3 length: 12
D gene: NA
clone size: once
J gene: TRBJ2-1
CDR3 protein: CASADSYNEQFF
CDR3 DNA: TGCGCCAGCGCCGACAGTTACAATGAGCAGTTCTTC

V gene: TRBV25-1
CDR3 length: 11
D gene: NA
clone size: NA
J gene: TRBJ2-5
CDR3 protein: CASSERLIQYF
CDR3 DNA: TGTGCCAGCAGTGAGAGACTGATACAGTACTTC

V gene: TRBV28
CDR3 length: 18
D gene: TRBD2
clone size: NA
J gene: TRBJ2-5
CDR3 protein: CASSLRPRGGLGLETQYF
CDR3 DNA: TGTGCCAGCAGTTTGCGACCCCGGGGGGGGCTTGGTCTCGAGACCCAGTACTTC

V gene: TRBV28
CDR3 length: 14
D gene: TRBD1
clone size: NA
J gene: TRBJ2-7
CDR3 protein: CASSRTGSSYEQYF
CDR3 DNA: TGTGCCAGCAGTCGGACAGGGAGCTCCTACGAGCAGTACTTC

V gene: TRBV7-2
CDR3 length: 18
D gene: NA
clone size: NA
J gene: TRBJ2-2
CDR3 protein: CASSLVWGIGQITGELFF
CDR3 DNA: TGTGCCAGCAGCTTAGTGTGGGGAATAGGACAGATCACCGGGGAGCTGTTTTTT

V gene: TRBV5-6
CDR3 length: 16
D gene: TRBD1
clone size: NA
J gene: TRBJ1-2
CDR3 protein: CASRGFAGTGRGGYTF
CDR3 DNA: TGTGCCAGCAGAGGTTTTGCCGGGACAGGGAGGGGTGGCTACACCTTC

V gene: TRBV5-6
CDR3 length: 13
D gene: NA
clone size: NA
J gene: TRBJ2-7
CDR3 protein: CASSSRGVYEQYF
CDR3 DNA: TGTGCCAGCAGCTCCCGTGGGGTCTACGAGCAGTACTTC

V gene: TRBV29-1
CDR3 length: 14
D gene: TRBD1
clone size: NA
J gene: TRBJ1-2
CDR3 protein: CSGGTGGEGSGYTF
CDR3 DNA: TGCAGCGGTGGGACAGGGGGCGAAGGGAGCGGCTACACCTTC